This TCR beta chain originates from a study of shared clonotypes between healthy human individuals. Trimming removed 5 bases from V and 1 base from J; junction bases left unmatched: 6. This CDR3 has 15 amino acids. Germline loops: CDR1 SGHRS, CDR2 YFSETQ. The method was immunoSEQ multiplex PCR; TCRdb's version includes in-frame clones alone and lacks a portion of them. The table lists 850,000 to 1,200,000 clones, around 74% of them singletons. Study observations and caveats: Blood was the sole source, and tissue repertoires probably differ.

A word on this clone: As yet, its antigen is unknown.

The chain employs TRBV5-1 and TRBJ2-3; 8 nucleotides line up with TRBD1. Sequencing was done on a sample of memory CD4+ T cells sorted from blood. Regarding subset: CD45RA-negative fraction. The sequence derives from a man between 18 and 29 years old in good health. CDR3 region: CASSSTGDRTDTQYF. The CDR3 DNA reads TGCGCCAGCAGTTCGACAGGGGACCGCACAGATACGCAGTATTTT.